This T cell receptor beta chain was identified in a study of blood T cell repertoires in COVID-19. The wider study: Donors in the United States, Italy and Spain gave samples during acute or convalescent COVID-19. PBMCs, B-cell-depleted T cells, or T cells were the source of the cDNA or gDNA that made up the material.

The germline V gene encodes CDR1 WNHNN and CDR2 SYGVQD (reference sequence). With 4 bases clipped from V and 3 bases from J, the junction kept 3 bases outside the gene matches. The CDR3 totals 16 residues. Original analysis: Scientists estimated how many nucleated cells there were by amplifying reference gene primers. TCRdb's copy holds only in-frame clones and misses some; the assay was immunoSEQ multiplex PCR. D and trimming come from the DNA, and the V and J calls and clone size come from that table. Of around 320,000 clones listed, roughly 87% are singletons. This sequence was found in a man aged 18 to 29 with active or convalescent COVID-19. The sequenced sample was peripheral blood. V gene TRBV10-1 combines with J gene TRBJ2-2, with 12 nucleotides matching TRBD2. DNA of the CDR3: TGCGCCAGCAGTGGATGGACTAGCGGGGACACCGGGGAGCTGTTTTTT. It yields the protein CASSGWTSGDTGELFF.